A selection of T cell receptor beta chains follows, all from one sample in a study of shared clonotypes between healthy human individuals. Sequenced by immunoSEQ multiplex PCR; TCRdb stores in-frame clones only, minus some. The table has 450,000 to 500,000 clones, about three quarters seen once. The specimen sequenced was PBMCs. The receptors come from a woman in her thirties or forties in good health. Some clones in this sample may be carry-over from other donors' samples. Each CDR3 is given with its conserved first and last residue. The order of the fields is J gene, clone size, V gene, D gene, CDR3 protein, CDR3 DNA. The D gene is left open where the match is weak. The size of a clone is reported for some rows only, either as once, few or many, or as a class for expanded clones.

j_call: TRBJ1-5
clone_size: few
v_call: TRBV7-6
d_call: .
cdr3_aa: CASSPDINSNQPQHF
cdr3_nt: TGTGCCAGCAGCCCGGACATAAATAGCAATCAGCCCCAGCATTTT

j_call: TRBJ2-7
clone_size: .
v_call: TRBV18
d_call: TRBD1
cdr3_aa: CASSRTGESWEQYF
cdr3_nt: TGTGCCAGCTCACGGACAGGGGAATCGTGGGAGCAGTACTTC

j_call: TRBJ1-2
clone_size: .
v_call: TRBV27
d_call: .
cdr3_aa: CASSLRPLYGYTF
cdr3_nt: TGTGCCAGCAGTTTACGACCCCTCTATGGCTACACCTTC

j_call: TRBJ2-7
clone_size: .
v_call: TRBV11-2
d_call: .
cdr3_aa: CASSLGGSSYEQYF
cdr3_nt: TGTGCCAGCAGCTTAGGAGGGAGCTCCTACGAGCAGTACTTC

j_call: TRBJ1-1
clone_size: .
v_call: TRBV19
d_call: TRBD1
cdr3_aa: CASSIDKWTGANTEAFF
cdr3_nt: TGTGCCAGTAGTATAGATAAGTGGACAGGGGCGAACACTGAAGCTTTCTTT

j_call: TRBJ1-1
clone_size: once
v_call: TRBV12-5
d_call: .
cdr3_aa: CASGSDSITEAFF
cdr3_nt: TGTGCTAGTGGCTCAGACAGTATTACTGAAGCTTTCTTT

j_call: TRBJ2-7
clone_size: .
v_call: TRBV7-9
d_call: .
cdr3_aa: CASSLAAGKTYEQYF
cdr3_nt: TGTGCCAGCAGCTTAGCTGCCGGGAAAACCTACGAGCAGTACTTT

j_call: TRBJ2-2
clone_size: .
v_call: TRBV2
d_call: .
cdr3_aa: CASSDGAGELFF
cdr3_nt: TGTGCCAGCAGTGATGGGGCCGGGGAGCTGTTTTTT

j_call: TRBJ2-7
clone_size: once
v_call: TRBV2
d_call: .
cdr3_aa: CASSERFPLLTYEQYF
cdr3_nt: TGTGCCAGCAGTGAAAGGTTTCCCCTCTTGACCTACGAGCAGTACTTC

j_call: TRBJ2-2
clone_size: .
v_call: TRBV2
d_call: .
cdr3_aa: CASSRAPNTGELFF
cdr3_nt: TGTGCCAGCAGTCGGGCACCGAACACCGGGGAGCTGTTTTTT

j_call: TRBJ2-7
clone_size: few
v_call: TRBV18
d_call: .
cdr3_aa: CASSPLVAPYEQYF
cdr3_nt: TGTGCCAGCTCACCACTCGTAGCCCCCTACGAGCAGTACTTC

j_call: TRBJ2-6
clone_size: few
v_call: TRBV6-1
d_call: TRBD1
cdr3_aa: CASSADRVANVLTF
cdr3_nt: TGTGCCAGCAGCGCTGACAGGGTAGCCAACGTCCTGACTTTC

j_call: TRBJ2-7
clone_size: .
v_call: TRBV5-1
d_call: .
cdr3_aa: CASSLERGYEQYF
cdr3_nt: TGCGCCAGCAGCTTGGAGAGAGGCTACGAGCAGTACTTC

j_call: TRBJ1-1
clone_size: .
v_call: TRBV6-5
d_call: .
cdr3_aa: CASSGLGGGGEAFF
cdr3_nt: TGTGCCAGCAGTGGACTGGGGGGGGGCGGTGAAGCTTTCTTT

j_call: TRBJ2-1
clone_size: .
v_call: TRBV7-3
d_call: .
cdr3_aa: CASSLRREGEQFF
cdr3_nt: TGTGCCAGCAGCTTAAGGCGGGAAGGTGAGCAGTTCTTC

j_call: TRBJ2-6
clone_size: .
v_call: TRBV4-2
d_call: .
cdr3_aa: CASSQDQGSGANVLIF
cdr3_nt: TGTGCCAGCAGCCAAGATCAGGGCTCTGGGGCCAACGTCCTGATTTTC

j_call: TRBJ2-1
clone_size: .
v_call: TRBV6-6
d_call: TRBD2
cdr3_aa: CASRVTSGINEQFF
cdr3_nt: TGTGCCAGCAGAGTAACTAGCGGGATAAATGAGCAGTTCTTC

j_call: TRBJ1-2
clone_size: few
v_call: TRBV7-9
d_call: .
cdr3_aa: CASSLYYGYTF
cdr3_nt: TGTGCCAGCAGCTTATACTATGGCTACACCTTC

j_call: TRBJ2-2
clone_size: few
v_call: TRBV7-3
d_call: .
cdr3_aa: CASSPRGDFYTGELFF
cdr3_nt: TGTGCCAGCAGCCCCCGAGGGGACTTTTACACCGGGGAGCTGTTTTTT

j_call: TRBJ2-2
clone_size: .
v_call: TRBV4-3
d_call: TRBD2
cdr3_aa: CASSRRLAGDGSGELFF
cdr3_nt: TGCGCCAGCAGCCGCCGACTAGCGGGAGATGGGTCCGGGGAGCTGTTTTTT

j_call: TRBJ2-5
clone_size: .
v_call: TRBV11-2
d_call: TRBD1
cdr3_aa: CASSSRTGGRETQYF
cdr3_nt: TGTGCCAGCAGCTCTCGGACAGGGGGAAGAGAGACCCAGTACTTC

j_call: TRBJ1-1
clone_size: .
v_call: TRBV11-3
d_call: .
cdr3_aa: CASSKQGNTEAFF
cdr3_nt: TGTGCCAGCAGCAAACAGGGGAACACTGAAGCTTTCTTT

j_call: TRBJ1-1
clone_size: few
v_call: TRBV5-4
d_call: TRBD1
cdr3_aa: CASRSHRGRTEAFF
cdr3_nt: TGTGCCAGCAGATCCCACAGGGGGCGAACTGAAGCTTTCTTT

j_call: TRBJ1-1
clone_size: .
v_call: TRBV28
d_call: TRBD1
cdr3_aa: CASSRQGARTFREAFF
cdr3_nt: TGTGCCAGCAGTCGACAGGGGGCGCGGACATTCCGTGAAGCTTTCTTT

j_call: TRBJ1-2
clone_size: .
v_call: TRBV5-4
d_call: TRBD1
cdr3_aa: CASSLDGTGYGYTF
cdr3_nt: TGTGCCAGCAGCCTGGACGGGACAGGCTATGGCTACACCTTC

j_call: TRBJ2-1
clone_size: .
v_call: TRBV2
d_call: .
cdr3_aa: CASRPGLILGDEQFF
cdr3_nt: TGTGCCAGCAGACCGGGACTGATCCTTGGGGATGAGCAGTTCTTC

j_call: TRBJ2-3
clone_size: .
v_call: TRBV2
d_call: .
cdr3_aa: CASRPKGLRSTDTQYF
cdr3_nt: TGTGCCAGCAGACCCAAAGGATTGCGAAGCACAGATACGCAGTATTTT

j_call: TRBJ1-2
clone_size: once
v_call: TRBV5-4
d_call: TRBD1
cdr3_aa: CASSGVSGGYGYTF
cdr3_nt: TGTGCCAGCAGCGGGGTTTCAGGGGGCTATGGCTACACCTTC

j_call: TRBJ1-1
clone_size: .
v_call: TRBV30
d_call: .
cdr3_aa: CAWSVGLGTEAFF
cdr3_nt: TGTGCCTGGAGTGTAGGCCTGGGCACTGAAGCTTTCTTT

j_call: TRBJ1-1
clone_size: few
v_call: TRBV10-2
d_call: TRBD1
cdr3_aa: CASSEGTGDTEAFF
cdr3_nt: TGCGCCAGCAGTGAGGGGACAGGGGACACTGAAGCTTTCTTT

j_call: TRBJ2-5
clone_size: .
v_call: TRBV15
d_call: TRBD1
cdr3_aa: CATSPRTGRANVETQYF
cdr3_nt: TGTGCCACCAGCCCCCGGACAGGGCGGGCGAATGTTGAGACCCAGTACTTC

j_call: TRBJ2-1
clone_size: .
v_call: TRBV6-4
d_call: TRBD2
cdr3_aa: CASSDERGNEQFF
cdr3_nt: TGTGCCAGCAGTGACGAGCGGGGCAATGAGCAGTTCTTC

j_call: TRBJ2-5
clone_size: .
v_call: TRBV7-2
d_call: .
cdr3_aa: CASGQIAGETQYF
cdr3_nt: TGTGCCAGCGGACAAATCGCAGGGGAGACCCAGTACTTC

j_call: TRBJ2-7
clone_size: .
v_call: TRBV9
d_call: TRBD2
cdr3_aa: CASSAAGGTSSHEQYF
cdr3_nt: TGTGCCAGCAGCGCAGCTGGGGGGACTAGCTCCCACGAGCAGTACTTC

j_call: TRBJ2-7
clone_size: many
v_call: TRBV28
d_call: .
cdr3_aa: CASSLKFYYEQYF
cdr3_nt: TGTGCCAGCAGTTTAAAATTCTACTACGAGCAGTACTTC

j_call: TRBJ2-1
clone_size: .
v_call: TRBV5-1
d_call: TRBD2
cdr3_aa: CASSSGLAGAYNEQFF
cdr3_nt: TGCGCCAGCAGCTCAGGACTAGCGGGAGCCTACAATGAGCAGTTCTTC

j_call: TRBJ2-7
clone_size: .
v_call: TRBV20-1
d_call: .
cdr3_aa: CSGSSAYEQYF
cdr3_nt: TGCAGTGGAAGTTCCGCCTACGAGCAGTACTTC

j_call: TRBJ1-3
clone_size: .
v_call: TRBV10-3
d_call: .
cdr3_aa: CAISELFDRGNTIYF
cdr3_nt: TGTGCCATCAGTGAGCTATTTGACAGAGGAAACACCATATATTTT

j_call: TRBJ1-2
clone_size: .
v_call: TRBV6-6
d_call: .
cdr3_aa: CASSYPLAGYTF
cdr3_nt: TGTGCCAGCAGTTACCCTTTAGCGGGCTACACCTTC

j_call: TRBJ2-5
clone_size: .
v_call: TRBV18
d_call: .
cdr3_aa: CASRTSGNQETQYF
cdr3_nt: TGTGCCAGCCGCACCAGCGGCAACCAAGAGACCCAGTACTTC

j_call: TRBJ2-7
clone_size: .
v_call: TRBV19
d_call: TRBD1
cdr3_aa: CASSIGDRDFGEQYF
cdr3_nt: TGTGCCAGTAGTATCGGCGACAGGGATTTTGGCGAGCAGTACTTC

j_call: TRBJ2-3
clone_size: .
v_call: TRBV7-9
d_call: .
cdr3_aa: CASSLDVSGTDTQYF
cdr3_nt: TGTGCCAGCAGCTTAGATGTCAGTGGCACAGATACGCAGTATTTT

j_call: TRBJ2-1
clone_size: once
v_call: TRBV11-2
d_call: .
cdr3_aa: CASRGAGSFNEQFF
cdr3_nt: TGTGCCAGCAGAGGGGCGGGATCATTCAATGAGCAGTTCTTC

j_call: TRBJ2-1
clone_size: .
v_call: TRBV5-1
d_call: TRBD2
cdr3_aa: CASSLETSGYNEQFF
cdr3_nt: TGCGCCAGCAGCTTGGAAACTAGCGGCTACAATGAGCAGTTCTTC

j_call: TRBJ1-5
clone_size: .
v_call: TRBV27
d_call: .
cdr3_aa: CASSQLGGNQPQHF
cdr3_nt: TGTGCCAGCAGTCAGCTGGGAGGCAATCAGCCCCAGCATTTT

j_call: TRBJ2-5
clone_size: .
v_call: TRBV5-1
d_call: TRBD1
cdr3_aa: CASSLWGQGLAETQYF
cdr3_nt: TGCGCCAGCAGCCTGTGGGGACAGGGACTGGCAGAGACCCAGTACTTC

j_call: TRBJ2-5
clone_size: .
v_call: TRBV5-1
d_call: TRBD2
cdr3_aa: CASSLVPTTSGQETQYF
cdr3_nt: TGCGCCAGCAGCTTGGTCCCCACGACTAGCGGCCAAGAGACCCAGTACTTC

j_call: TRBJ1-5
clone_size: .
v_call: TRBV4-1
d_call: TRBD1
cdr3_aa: CASSQNTGGSQPQHF
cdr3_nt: TGCGCCAGCAGCCAAAATACAGGGGGGAGTCAGCCCCAGCATTTT

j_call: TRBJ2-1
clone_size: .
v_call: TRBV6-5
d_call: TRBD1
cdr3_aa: CASRRQGSYNEQFF
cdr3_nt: TGTGCCAGCAGACGACAGGGATCCTACAATGAGCAGTTCTTC

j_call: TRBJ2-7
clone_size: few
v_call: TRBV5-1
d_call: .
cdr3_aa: CASSLDRDPYEQYF
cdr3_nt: TGCGCCAGCAGCTTGGACAGGGATCCCTACGAGCAGTACTTC

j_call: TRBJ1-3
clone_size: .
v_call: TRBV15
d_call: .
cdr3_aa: CATSSMGRTSGNTIYF
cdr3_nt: TGTGCCACCAGCTCGATGGGACGGACCTCTGGAAACACCATATATTTT

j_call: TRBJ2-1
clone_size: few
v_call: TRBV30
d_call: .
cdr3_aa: CAWSVGLPYNEQFF
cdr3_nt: TGTGCCTGGAGTGTTGGTCTACCCTACAATGAGCAGTTCTTC

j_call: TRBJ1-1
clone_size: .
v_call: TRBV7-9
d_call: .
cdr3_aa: CASSFGNTEAFF
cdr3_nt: TGTGCCAGCAGCTTTGGAAACACTGAAGCTTTCTTT

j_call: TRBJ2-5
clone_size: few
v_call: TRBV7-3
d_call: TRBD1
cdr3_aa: CASSLGSGTGQQETQYF
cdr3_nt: TGTGCCAGCAGCTTGGGGTCGGGGACAGGGCAACAAGAGACCCAGTACTTC

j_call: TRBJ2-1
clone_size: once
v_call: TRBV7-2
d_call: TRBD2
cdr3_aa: CASSPREGRINEQFF
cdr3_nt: TGTGCCAGCAGCCCCCGGGAGGGCCGGATCAATGAGCAGTTCTTC